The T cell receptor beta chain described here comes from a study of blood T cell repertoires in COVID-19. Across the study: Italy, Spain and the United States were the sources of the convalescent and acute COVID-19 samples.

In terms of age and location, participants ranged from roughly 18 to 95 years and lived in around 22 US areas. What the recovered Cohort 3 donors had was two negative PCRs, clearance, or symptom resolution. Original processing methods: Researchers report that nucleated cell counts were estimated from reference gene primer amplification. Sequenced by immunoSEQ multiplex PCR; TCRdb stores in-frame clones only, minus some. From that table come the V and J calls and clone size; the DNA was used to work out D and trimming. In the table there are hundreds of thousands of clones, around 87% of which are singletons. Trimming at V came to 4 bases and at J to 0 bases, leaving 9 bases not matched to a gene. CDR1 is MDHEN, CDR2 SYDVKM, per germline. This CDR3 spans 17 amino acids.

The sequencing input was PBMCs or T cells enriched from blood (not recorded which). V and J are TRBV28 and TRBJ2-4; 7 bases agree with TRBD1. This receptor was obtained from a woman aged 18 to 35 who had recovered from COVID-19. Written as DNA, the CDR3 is TGTGCCAGCAGTTCCGGGACAGACTTTTTAGCCAAAAACATTCAGTACTTC. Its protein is CASSSGTDFLAKNIQYF.